This T cell receptor (beta chain) stems from a study of T cells in Graves' hyperthyroidism and ophthalmopathy. V lost 4 bases, J lost 7 bases, and 7 bases stayed unmatched. Germline CDR1 is DFQATT and CDR2 is SNEGSKA (reference sequence). This CDR3 is built from 14 residues. The source material, RNA transcripts, was used to amplify TCR beta CDR3 regions. A set of HTBI primers served as the primers for a first-round RT-PCR of the TCR CDR3. TCRdb re-derived calls from the multiplex PCR reads in MiXCR, one entry per CDR3 protein. This sample has under 350,000 distinct CDR3 sequences, with around 15% found just once.

J is TRBJ1-6 and V is TRBV20-1; 7 bases fit TRBD1. Sample: blood. This receptor was taken from a woman aged 60 to 75 with Graves' ophthalmopathy. CDR3 protein: CSAKKDRNNSPLHF. CDR3 sequence (DNA): TGCAGTGCTAAGAAGGACAGGAACAATTCACCCCTCCACTTT.